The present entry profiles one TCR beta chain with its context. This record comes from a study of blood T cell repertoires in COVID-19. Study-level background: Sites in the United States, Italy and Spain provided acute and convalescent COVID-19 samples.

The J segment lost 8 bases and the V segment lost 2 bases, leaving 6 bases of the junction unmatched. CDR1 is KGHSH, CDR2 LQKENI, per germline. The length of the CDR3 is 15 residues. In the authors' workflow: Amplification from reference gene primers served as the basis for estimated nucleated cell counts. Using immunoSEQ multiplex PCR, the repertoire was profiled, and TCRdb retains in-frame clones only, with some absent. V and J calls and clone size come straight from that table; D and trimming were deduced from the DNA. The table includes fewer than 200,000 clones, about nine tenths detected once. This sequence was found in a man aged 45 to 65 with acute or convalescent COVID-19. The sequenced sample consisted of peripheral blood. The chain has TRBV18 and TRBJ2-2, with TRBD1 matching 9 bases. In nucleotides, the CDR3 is TGTGCCAGCTCACCATTACAGGGGGCATCGGGGGAGCTGTTTTTT. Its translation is CASSPLQGASGELFF.